The 10 T cell receptor beta chains in this list originate from one sample, sequenced in a study of Graves' ophthalmopathy and Graves' hyperthyroidism. The study amplified TCR beta CDR3 regions using RNA transcripts. HTBI primers served in a first-round RT-PCR, which a second-round multiplex PCR followed. TCRdb used MiXCR to reprocess the multiplex PCR reads, holding one entry per CDR3 protein. There are some 1.1 million distinct CDR3 sequences in the sample; around a third occur only once, and 11% lies in the top ten. The sequenced sample was peripheral blood or thyroid tissue (not recorded which). These receptors originate from an adult man with Graves' hyperthyroidism.

CDR3: CASSAELPLSYEQYF. CDR3 sequence (DNA): TGCGCCAGCAGTGCCGAACTACCCCTTTCCTACGAGCAGTACTTC. The V and J genes are TRBV10-2 and TRBJ2-7; D call uncertain. The length of the CDR3 is 15 residues. In germline, CDR1 is WSHSY, CDR2 SAAADI. V lost 4 bases and J 1 base, leaving 14 bases between the germline ends.

This clonotype was counted many times. The chain joins TRBV12-3 or TRBV12-4 to TRBJ1-3, with a weak D call TRBD1 (6 bases). V was cut by 10 bases and J by 2 bases, with 15 bases left in between. This CDR3 comprises 14 residues. CDR3 coding DNA: TGTGCCAAACGGGAGGGGGGCACTGGAAACACCATATATTTT. Its translation is CAKREGGTGNTIYF.

The chain recombines TRBV7-2 with TRBJ2-7, with TRBD2 matching 13 bases. Germline V gene lookup returns CDR1 SGHTA and CDR2 FQGNSA. CDR3 length: 20 residues. The junction had 20 bases not matched to a gene; V was cut back by 5 bases and J by 4 bases. The CDR3 protein is CASSPATGTGSLAGGYEQYF. CDR3 in DNA: TGTGCCAGCAGCCCTGCGACCGGGACAGGGTCACTAGCGGGAGGGTACGAGCAGTACTTC.

The chain uses TRBV7-9 and TRBJ1-6; 8 bases match TRBD1. J was trimmed by 9 bases and V by 5 bases; bases with no gene match: 15. This CDR3 region has 17 residues. CDR1 SEHNR and CDR2 FQNEAQ come from the germline V gene (reference sequence). The DNA of the CDR3 is TGTGCCAGCAGCCAAGAGACCAGGGGGCGGTTGCGTTCACCCCTCCACTTT. It encodes CASSQETRGRLRSPLHF.

V usage is TRBV6-6 and J usage is TRBJ1-2, with 8 bases that match TRBD1. Germline lookup yields CDR1 MNHNY and CDR2 SVGAGI (reference sequence). V was pared by 2 bases and J by 7 bases, with 9 bases of the junction left unmatched. CDR3 size: 15 residues. DNA for the CDR3: TGTGCCAGCAGTTACCAAACCGGGACAGGTTTTGGCTACACCTTC. This sequence encodes CASSYQTGTGFGYTF.

V and J are TRBV25-1 and TRBJ1-2; possibly TRBD1 for D (5 bases). Germline CDR1 and CDR2: MGHDK and SYGVNS. The CDR3 length is 12 residues. V was pared by 8 bases and J by 2 bases, with 9 bases between. The DNA for the CDR3 is TGTGCCAGCTTAGGGGACAACTATGGCTACACCTTC. It codes for CASLGDNYGYTF.

On this clonotype itself: Since a much larger clone is just one base distant, this may be a read error. J is TRBJ2-5 and V is TRBV10-3, with 11 nucleotides matching TRBD2. The CDR3 runs to 16 residues. Germline V gene data show CDR1 as ENHRY and CDR2 as SYGVKD. The trim removed 4 bases at V and 1 base at J, leaving 5 bases unmatched. This CDR3 is CAISARLAGTQETQYF. CDR3 bases: TGTGCCATCAGTGCAAGACTAGCGGGGACCCAAGAGACCCAGTACTTC.

In its sample, this clonotype was seen many times. This chain joins TRBV6-1 and TRBJ1-5; the D is unclear. The CDR3 consists of 15 residues. With 3 bases removed from V and 0 bases from J, the gap between germline ends came to 9 bases. Germline CDR1 MNHNS, CDR2 SASEGT. CDR3 nucleotide sequence: TGTGCCAGCAGTGAGGCACAGCTTAGCAATCAGCCCCAGCATTTT. This sequence encodes CASSEAQLSNQPQHF.

Only one count was recorded for this clonotype. Relative to the germline gene, one junction end is altered; a read error may explain this. The genes are TRBV7-9 and TRBJ1-5; D may be TRBD1 (5 bases). The germline V gene encodes CDR1 SEHNR and CDR2 FQNEAQ (reference sequence). This CDR3 is built from 15 residues. DNA of the CDR3: TGCGCCAGCAGCTTGTCCGACAGCCCAAATCAGCCCCAGCATTTT. It encodes CASSLSDSPNQPQHF.

The chain has TRBV11-2 and TRBJ1-1; the D gene is possibly TRBD1 (6 bases). Germline assignment: CDR1 SGHAT and CDR2 FQNNGV. This CDR3 comprises 15 residues. V lost 5 bases and J lost 3, with 16 bases in between. The DNA for the CDR3 is TGTGCCAGCAGCGCCACAGGGTTCGTTTACACTGAAGCTTTCTTT. It yields the protein CASSATGFVYTEAFF.